The source of this T cell receptor beta chain is a study of CD8+CD57+ T cells in acquired aplastic anemia. Background on the study: Quantities of DNA derived from sorted CD4+ and CD8+ cells averaged around 3.2 ug. CD4+ reads averaged about 10.8 million in healthy donors.

V gave up 4 bases and J gave up 8 bases, with 5 bases separating them. Per germline, CDR1 SNHLY and CDR2 FYNNEI. The length of the CDR3 is 11 residues. A remark on this clonotype: No antigen is known for it.

TCR beta VDJ and CDR3 were profiled, and genomic DNA was the template. A single record per CDR3 protein comes from TCRdb applying MiXCR to the reads. Of about 170,000 distinct CDR3 sequences listed, about three fifths are singletons. General observations from the study: Found in both controls and patients were approximately 30 CD8+ CDR3 sequences.

The source is a human donor in good health. The rearrangement uses TRBV2 and TRBJ1-4, with D hard to call. Sequencing was performed on sorted CD4+, CD8+, or CD8+CD57+ T cells (not recorded which) from PBMCs. CDR3 residues: CASSVGEKLFF. Here the CDR3 DNA reads TGTGCCAGCAGTGTGGGCGAAAAACTGTTTTTT. The whole variable domain, remainder taken from reference TRBV2 and TRBJ1-4, is EPEVTQTPSHQVTQMGQEVILRCVPISNHLYFYWYRQILGQKVEFLVSFYNNEISEKSEIFDDQFSVERPDGSNFTLKIRSTKLEDSAMYFCASSVGEKLFFGSGTQLSVL.